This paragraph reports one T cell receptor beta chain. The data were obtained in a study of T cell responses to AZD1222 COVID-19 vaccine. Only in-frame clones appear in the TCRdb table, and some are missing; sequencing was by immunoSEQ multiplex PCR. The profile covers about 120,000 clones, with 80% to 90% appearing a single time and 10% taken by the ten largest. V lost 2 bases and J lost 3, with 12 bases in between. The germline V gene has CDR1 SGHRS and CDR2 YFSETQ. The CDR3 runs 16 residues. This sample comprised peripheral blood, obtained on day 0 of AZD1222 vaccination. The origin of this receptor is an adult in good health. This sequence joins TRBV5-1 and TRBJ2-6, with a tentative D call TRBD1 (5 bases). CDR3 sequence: CASSLSSGFGANVLTF. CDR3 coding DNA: TGCGCCAGCAGCTTATCCTCAGGGTTTGGGGCCAACGTCCTGACTTTC.